The present T cell receptor (beta chain) was sequenced within a study of blood T cell repertoires in COVID-19. With 2 bases removed from V and 3 bases from J, the gap between germline ends came to 8 bases. This CDR3 is built from 13 residues. The germline CDR1 and CDR2 sequences are MDHEN and SYDVKM. Clones were read by immunoSEQ multiplex PCR, and TCRdb kept only the in-frame ones, dropping some. The sample lists under 80,000 clones, approximately 90% occurring once. The sequence was collected from a woman aged 80 or older with active COVID-19. The sample consisted of peripheral blood. The chain employs TRBV28 and TRBJ2-7, with unresolved D. Here the CDR3 reads CASSLTVRYEQYF. The CDR3 bases are TGTGCCAGCAGTTTAACAGTACGCTACGAGCAGTACTTC.